The entry below describes one T cell receptor beta chain. Its antigen has not been determined. Base qualities are not recorded, but no much larger clone differs from it by a single base. This sample stems from a study of cytomegalovirus exposure and HLA in healthy donors (dated by TCRdb to about 2017). Background on the whole study: An earlier analysis of approximately 600 of the donors reported 276 Gb of sequence data and some 120 million unique TCR beta sequences from about 179 million T cells. A separate validation cohort of roughly 130 different subjects was used in addition to the roughly 700-subject first cohort. In a later genetic analysis, genome-wide SNP genotypes for about three fifths of the 666 donors were used, and that subset was treated as a discovery cohort. The study was designed to test whether signatures of past pathogen exposure could be identified by cataloging public T cell receptors. Around 330 gigabases of sequencing data and 70 million to 100 million unique TCR sequences made up an early release that covered approximately 700 HLA-typed donors. HLA typing included class I and class II loci at four-digit resolution. An earlier analysis of approximately 580 of the donors used high-throughput TCR beta sequencing to judge whether each TCR beta V gene segment behaved as functional or pseudogenic. On average, about 240,000 unique TCR beta nucleotide sequences were sequenced per donor among some 430 genotyped donors of the cohort, with 15% to 20% of those sequences being non-productive. High-throughput TCR immunosequencing, statistical association of individual TCRs with disease status, and machine learning were combined to predict cytomegalovirus infection status. The study used immunosequencing to profile the T cell repertoires of 666 subjects and linked those repertoires to cytomegalovirus serostatus. All discovery cohort repertoires had been generated using a single sequencing platform. Rather than using new phenotypic data, the later analysis identified candidate immune exposures from TCR beta sequences and from how often those sequences occurred across donors. To study patterns of TCR occurrence, a later analysis re-analyzed previously published TCR beta repertoires from 600 to 750 donors and added high-resolution HLA genotyping. Of the roughly 420 genotyped donors, 75% to 85% were placed in the genetic ancestry cluster associated with self-reported Caucasian donors. Four or five DR-DQ haplotypes were handled as single units for association and clustering because linkage in the cohort was strong. The number of typed donors differed by locus: roughly 620-630 for A, B, C, DRB1 and DQB1; approximately 540 for DQA1; approximately 610 for DPA1; and 450 to 480 for DPB1. Donor age, sex, ethnicity and CMV serostatus were compiled together with the repertoire data. The paper as a whole reports these results and caveats: A later analysis found that most CMV-associated TCR beta chains appeared HLA-restricted, with HLA associations seemingly driven largely by CMV exposure. Correlated functional status among segregating V segments might be attributable to linkage disequilibrium, but an unknown experimental factor could not be ruled out. The 87-base-pair reads could not distinguish some IMGT-functional V segments, including TRBV6-2 and TRBV6-3, so those segments were excluded. Because some donors lacked HLA typing at each locus, the association tests relied only on the typed subset. Strong co-occurrence of HLA alleles, especially DR and DQ, made assigning TCR associations to individual alleles difficult. Most TCR sequences were observed very rarely across donors, whereas some public TCRs were present in many individuals. A cluster of highly shared sequence variants was judged likely to represent a technical artifact of the sequencing pipeline. In both the original and validation cohorts, the classifier was reported to diagnose cytomegalovirus status with high specificity and sensitivity. According to a later genetic analysis, donors in an Asian-associated ancestry cluster had fewer N-insertions in productive TCRs than the approximately 670-donor mean. In a later analysis, TCR association rates were found to vary across HLA loci, with the most associated TCRs seen for DRB1 alleles and the fewest for HLA-C alleles. For the cohort, immune exposure information was limited to CMV serostatus. A further reported finding was that TCR beta sequences accurately predicted the HLA-A and HLA-B alleles for most subjects in the first cohort. V-gene and J-gene trimming of TCR beta chains was associated with a missense DCLRE1C variant in a later genetic analysis, and the association was replicated in an independent cohort. In a later analysis, 16,951 TCR beta sequences were associated with specific HLA alleles at a false discovery rate of 0.05. The earlier analysis of fewer than 750 of the donors excluded roughly 16 rarely observed V segments, including chromosome 9 orphons, because counts were too low. Roughly uniform sequencing depth across donors was assumed in presence/absence analyses, although this assumption may not hold. The cohort was sequenced for TCR beta chains only, and without alpha or paired-chain data the features that could be detected were limited. In a later analysis, several top co-occurrence clusters were reported to appear linked to parvovirus B19, influenza, CMV and Epstein-Barr virus. Broadly in line with IMGT annotations, most TCR beta V segments showed up in productive rearrangements about 87% or about 30% of the time in an earlier analysis of several hundred of the donors. Compared with equally common non-associated chains, HLA-associated TCR beta chains in a later analysis were more clonally expanded and had lower generation probabilities. The authors suggested that the approach could potentially be generalized to other disease states and immunological phenotypes. A total of fewer than 200 TCR beta chains were listed by the study as associated with cytomegalovirus. In vitro tests confirmed that three of the cytomegalovirus-associated TCR beta chains recognize cytomegalovirus antigens.

Trimming removed 0 bases from V and 0 bases from J, leaving 7 bases between the germline ends. The CDR3 goes from the cysteine to the phenylalanine over 15 residues. The kept DNA is CDR3 alone, 45 bases in frame from the first base. Reading the germline V gene gives CDR1 SGDLS and CDR2 YYNGEE. The cohort consisted of more than 650 healthy bone marrow donors. All cohort members were sampled while nominally healthy, although unrecorded immune exposures were likely present. The donor was CMV seronegative and was included in the group of about 350 seronegative cohort members. A peripheral blood sample was collected from each donor, and TCR beta sequencing was performed on peripheral blood mononuclear cells. The Qiagen DNeasy Blood Extraction Kit was used to extract genomic DNA from the blood cell samples. Receptor amplification or capture employed the immunoSEQ multiplex PCR assay. For the multiplex PCR, a mixture combining 60 forward primers for TCR Vbeta segments and 13 reverse primers for TCR Jbeta segments was used. The CDR3 region of rearranged TCR beta genes was amplified from genomic DNA by a multiplex PCR assay. On the Illumina HiSeq System, the amplified TCR beta libraries were sequenced as 87-base-pair reads. From the authors' description of their analysis: In a later analysis, 80 million or so unique TCR beta chains were counted across the roughly 700 repertoires, and approximately 9.9 million of these chains were shared by at least two donors. Raw reads were error-corrected and collapsed into unique sequences with a nearest-neighbor algorithm that merged closely related sequences to remove PCR and sequencing errors. Alignment of CDR3 sequences to IMGT reference sequences was used to assign V, D and J gene segments. For a sequence to be retained, a match of at least six nucleotides was required to both a V gene segment and a J gene segment. A rearrangement was called productive if the CDR3 had no stop codons and remained in frame with V and J, and every other rearrangement was called non-productive. CDR3 was defined by IMGT convention, running from the second conserved V-encoded cysteine to the conserved J-encoded phenylalanine. Sequences without an unambiguous match to a single V gene segment were excluded from the earlier analysis of 500 to 700 of the donors. An earlier analysis of around 600 of the donors classified V segments as functional when productive rearrangements were above 56.7% and as segregating when the standard deviation between donors was above 5%. A statistical classification framework was built to diagnose cytomegalovirus status from the catalog of TCR beta chain sequences. In a later analysis, V and J genes were assigned by comparing TCR nucleotide sequences against IMGT/GENE-DB human TR gene sequences. In a later analysis, CDR3 sequences and most-parsimonious VDJ recombination scenarios were assigned using the TCRdist pipeline. A later analysis defined each TCR beta chain by its CDR3 amino acid sequence plus V-gene family, and excluded reads lacking a unique V-gene family. In a later analysis, approximately 590 highly shared, low-generation-probability nucleotide sequences were removed to address suspected cross-contamination and a sequencing artifact. For each public chain, a later analysis derived a clonal expansion index from normalized ranks of inferred template counts within each repertoire. In a later analysis, generation probabilities were computed using a VDJ recombination model fitted to out-of-frame rearrangements, and the results were checked against IGoR. Hypergeometric tests were used in a later analysis to score TCR-TCR, TCR-HLA and TCR-CMV co-occurrence, with a repertoire-size bias correction applied to the TCR pairs. To estimate false discovery rates, a later analysis permuted the HLA or CMV assignments 20 times. In a later analysis, co-occurring TCRs were grouped with DBSCAN, and TCRdist sequence similarity was added when clustering was performed within HLA-allele-positive subsets. For co-occurrence clustering, repertoires with fewer than 30,000 or more than 120,000 public chains were excluded, along with 4 to 6 repertoires with anomalous nucleotide sharing. TCRdb took this table from immuneACCESS and kept in-frame rearrangements with V and J called. Such tables lack part of the clones; where checked against another copy, unresolved V genes explain under half of the gap, and the rest is unexplained. V, J and clone size were drawn from that table, and D and trimming were deduced from the DNA. Here the sample has 35,000 to 40,000 clones; around 70% occur a single time. In total, the top ten clones hold about 5.7% of the sample.

Sequencing was done on a sample of PBMCs. The sequence came from a man aged 25 to 40 in good health and CMV-seronegative. The chain employs TRBV9 and TRBJ2-1; too little of a D gene remains to name it. The CDR3 region reads CASSVGPSSYNEQFF. The DNA is as follows: TGTGCCAGCAGCGTAGGCCCGAGCTCCTACAATGAGCAGTTCTTC.